These T cell receptor beta chains were read from a single sample in a study of cytomegalovirus exposure and HLA in healthy donors. The protocol was immunoSEQ multiplex PCR, while the TCRdb copy is restricted to in-frame clones and leaves out a portion. The table includes 250,000 to 400,000 clones, over 75% detected once. Sequencing was performed on PBMCs. The receptor source for this set is a man aged 25 to 40 in good health and CMV-seronegative. The CDR3 runs from the conserved cysteine through the conserved F or W. The D gene is left open where the match is weak. Part of the rows lack a size; the others show once, few, many or a class for expanded clones.

clone_size: .
d_call: .
v_call: TRBV6-1
j_call: TRBJ2-7
cdr3_nt: TGTGCCAGCGGGGAGGATTGGGACAGGCAGTACTTC
cdr3_aa: CASGEDWDRQYF

clone_size: .
d_call: TRBD2
v_call: TRBV29-1
j_call: TRBJ2-1
cdr3_nt: TGCAGCGTTGACGGCGGGGGGGCCTACAATGAGCAGTTCTTC
cdr3_aa: CSVDGGGAYNEQFF

clone_size: .
d_call: TRBD1
v_call: TRBV27
j_call: TRBJ1-6
cdr3_nt: TGTGCCAGCAGTTCTTCCACAGGGGATAATTCACCCCTCCACTTT
cdr3_aa: CASSSSTGDNSPLHF

clone_size: once
d_call: TRBD2
v_call: TRBV5-1
j_call: TRBJ2-2
cdr3_nt: TGCGCCAGCAGCTTGGTTGGACTAGCGGGGTACACCGGGGAGCTGTTTTTT
cdr3_aa: CASSLVGLAGYTGELFF

clone_size: .
d_call: TRBD2
v_call: TRBV5-1
j_call: TRBJ2-5
cdr3_nt: TGCGCCAGCAGCCCCCCCGGGCGGGGGGGCGGCGAGACCCAGTACTTC
cdr3_aa: CASSPPGRGGGETQYF

clone_size: .
d_call: TRBD2
v_call: TRBV15
j_call: TRBJ2-3
cdr3_nt: TGTGCCACCAGCAGACATAGCGGGGGGGCTGGAGATACGCAGTATTTT
cdr3_aa: CATSRHSGGAGDTQYF

clone_size: .
d_call: TRBD1
v_call: TRBV5-6
j_call: TRBJ1-6
cdr3_nt: TGTGCCAGCAGCTCCTACGCAATCGACAGGGGTGGCTATAATTCACCCCTCCACTTT
cdr3_aa: CASSSYAIDRGGYNSPLHF

clone_size: .
d_call: .
v_call: TRBV5-1
j_call: TRBJ1-4
cdr3_nt: TGCGCCAGCAGCTACGGAAACAGGGTGACTAATGAAAAACTGTTTTTT
cdr3_aa: CASSYGNRVTNEKLFF

clone_size: .
d_call: TRBD2
v_call: TRBV5-1
j_call: TRBJ2-3
cdr3_nt: TGCGCCAGCAGGTTCTCAGCGGGGGGCCTCGCCACAGATACGCAGTATTTT
cdr3_aa: CASRFSAGGLATDTQYF

clone_size: .
d_call: .
v_call: TRBV29-1
j_call: TRBJ1-2
cdr3_nt: TGCAGCGTTGATCCGGGAACGGTCCGAGACACCTTC
cdr3_aa: CSVDPGTVRDTF

clone_size: .
d_call: .
v_call: TRBV6-5
j_call: TRBJ1-6
cdr3_nt: TGTGCCAGCACCCAATCACGAGGGTATAATTCACCCCTCCACTTT
cdr3_aa: CASTQSRGYNSPLHF

clone_size: .
d_call: TRBD1
v_call: TRBV7-9
j_call: TRBJ1-1
cdr3_nt: TGTGCCAGCAGCTTAGTTGGGCGAACAGGGGGCGGTGAAGCTTTCTTT
cdr3_aa: CASSLVGRTGGGEAFF

clone_size: once
d_call: .
v_call: TRBV15
j_call: TRBJ2-5
cdr3_nt: TGTGCCACGACAGGGACTCAAGAGACCCAGTACTTC
cdr3_aa: CATTGTQETQYF

clone_size: once
d_call: TRBD2
v_call: TRBV7-2
j_call: TRBJ2-3
cdr3_nt: TGTGCCAGCAGCTTATACTCGCTAGCGGGGGGGCCCGGCACAGATACGCAGTATTTT
cdr3_aa: CASSLYSLAGGPGTDTQYF

clone_size: .
d_call: .
v_call: TRBV4-3
j_call: TRBJ1-1
cdr3_nt: TGCGCCAGCAGCCAAGATAACGGGATGAACACTGAAGCTTTCTTT
cdr3_aa: CASSQDNGMNTEAFF

clone_size: .
d_call: TRBD1
v_call: TRBV6-1
j_call: TRBJ2-7
cdr3_nt: TGTGCCAGCAGTGGACAGGGCCCGGGGTACGAGCAGTACTTC
cdr3_aa: CASSGQGPGYEQYF

clone_size: .
d_call: .
v_call: TRBV5-1
j_call: TRBJ1-2
cdr3_nt: TGCGCCAGCAGCTCAGGGTCCTATGGCTACACCTTC
cdr3_aa: CASSSGSYGYTF

clone_size: once
d_call: .
v_call: TRBV7-2
j_call: TRBJ2-2
cdr3_nt: TGTGCCAGCCGAAACCACGGAGGGGCAGTCACCGGGGAGCTGTTTTTT
cdr3_aa: CASRNHGGAVTGELFF

clone_size: .
d_call: TRBD1
v_call: TRBV14
j_call: TRBJ2-7
cdr3_nt: TGTGCCAGCAGCACCGGGACAGTCGCCTACGAGCAGTACTTC
cdr3_aa: CASSTGTVAYEQYF

clone_size: once
d_call: .
v_call: TRBV27
j_call: TRBJ1-1
cdr3_nt: TGTGCCAGCAGTTTTCGGGGGGTTAATACTGAAGCTTTCTTT
cdr3_aa: CASSFRGVNTEAFF

clone_size: .
d_call: .
v_call: TRBV7-6
j_call: TRBJ2-4
cdr3_nt: TGTGCCAGCAGCTTATTAAGGGCAGACACGGCCACTAGACCCTTC
cdr3_aa: CASSLLRADTATRPF

clone_size: once
d_call: TRBD1
v_call: TRBV7-2
j_call: TRBJ1-1
cdr3_nt: TGTGCCAGCAGCTTATGGGACAGGGGGCCTGAAGCTTTCTTT
cdr3_aa: CASSLWDRGPEAFF

clone_size: once
d_call: .
v_call: TRBV4-3
j_call: TRBJ1-2
cdr3_nt: TGCGCCAGCAGCCAAGAATGGTACAGGGAAAATGGCTACACCTTC
cdr3_aa: CASSQEWYRENGYTF

clone_size: .
d_call: .
v_call: TRBV7-2
j_call: TRBJ1-3
cdr3_nt: TGTGCCAGCAGCTTAGGCGGAGGTCGAAACACCATATATTTT
cdr3_aa: CASSLGGGRNTIYF

clone_size: .
d_call: TRBD1
v_call: TRBV6-1
j_call: TRBJ1-6
cdr3_nt: TGTGCCAGCAGTGATGCCGGGACAGGCGGTTCACCCCTCCACTTT
cdr3_aa: CASSDAGTGGSPLHF

clone_size: .
d_call: TRBD1
v_call: TRBV4-1
j_call: TRBJ2-3
cdr3_nt: TGCGCCAGCAGCGACAACAGGGGTAGTGCAGATACGCAGTATTTT
cdr3_aa: CASSDNRGSADTQYF

clone_size: .
d_call: TRBD1
v_call: TRBV6-6
j_call: TRBJ1-2
cdr3_nt: TGTGCCAGCAGCCGATTGACAGGGACCAACTATGGCTACACCTTC
cdr3_aa: CASSRLTGTNYGYTF

clone_size: few
d_call: .
v_call: TRBV15
j_call: TRBJ1-3
cdr3_nt: TGTGCCACCAGCAGAGATGGCAGTAATGAGGACACCATATATTTT
cdr3_aa: CATSRDGSNEDTIYF

clone_size: .
d_call: .
v_call: TRBV5-6
j_call: TRBJ1-1
cdr3_nt: TGTGCCAGCAGCTTGGGTGACAGGTTTCTGAACACTGAAGCTTTCTTT
cdr3_aa: CASSLGDRFLNTEAFF

clone_size: .
d_call: TRBD1
v_call: TRBV7-2
j_call: TRBJ1-5
cdr3_nt: TGTGCCAGCAGATCCGGGACAGGGGGACAAGGGGCCCAGCATTTT
cdr3_aa: CASRSGTGGQGAQHF

clone_size: .
d_call: .
v_call: TRBV6-1
j_call: TRBJ2-2
cdr3_nt: TGTGCCAGCAGGTGGAGGGTTCCCCCCGGGGAGCTGTTTTTT
cdr3_aa: CASRWRVPPGELFF

clone_size: .
d_call: .
v_call: TRBV5-1
j_call: TRBJ1-4
cdr3_nt: TGCGCCAGCAGCTTGGATCTAATTGAAAAACTGTTTTTT
cdr3_aa: CASSLDLIEKLFF

clone_size: .
d_call: TRBD1
v_call: TRBV27
j_call: TRBJ2-3
cdr3_nt: TGTGCCAGCAGTTTACGGGACAGATCCACAGATACGCAGTATTTT
cdr3_aa: CASSLRDRSTDTQYF

clone_size: .
d_call: .
v_call: TRBV18
j_call: TRBJ2-7
cdr3_nt: TGTGCCAGCTCACCGGGCAGTAACACCTACGAGCAGTACTTC
cdr3_aa: CASSPGSNTYEQYF

clone_size: .
d_call: .
v_call: TRBV6-5
j_call: TRBJ2-5
cdr3_nt: TGTGCCAGCAGTCCTGACAGGCGGTGGGAGACCCAGTACTTC
cdr3_aa: CASSPDRRWETQYF

clone_size: .
d_call: .
v_call: TRBV5-6
j_call: TRBJ2-3
cdr3_nt: TGTGCCAGCAGCTCTTATAGCACAGATACGCAGTATTTT
cdr3_aa: CASSSYSTDTQYF

clone_size: .
d_call: .
v_call: TRBV30
j_call: TRBJ1-5
cdr3_nt: TGTGCCTGGAGTGGTCGAGGCAATCAGCCCCAGCATTTT
cdr3_aa: CAWSGRGNQPQHF

clone_size: .
d_call: TRBD1
v_call: TRBV30
j_call: TRBJ2-2
cdr3_nt: TGTGCCTGGAGAGAAGGAGACAGGGGCATCACCGGGGAGCTGTTTTTT
cdr3_aa: CAWREGDRGITGELFF

clone_size: .
d_call: TRBD1
v_call: TRBV7-9
j_call: TRBJ1-1
cdr3_nt: TGTGCCAGCAGCTCATTACAGGGGAGAGAGAACACTGAAGCTTTCTTT
cdr3_aa: CASSSLQGRENTEAFF

clone_size: .
d_call: .
v_call: TRBV9
j_call: TRBJ1-4
cdr3_nt: TGTGCCAGCAGCCCCCAAATCGGGGTTACAAATGAAAAACTGTTTTTT
cdr3_aa: CASSPQIGVTNEKLFF

clone_size: .
d_call: .
v_call: TRBV19
j_call: TRBJ1-1
cdr3_nt: TGTGCCAGTAGTACAACCTACAGGGCGACGAACACTGAAGCTTTCTTT
cdr3_aa: CASSTTYRATNTEAFF

clone_size: .
d_call: TRBD2
v_call: TRBV7-2
j_call: TRBJ2-4
cdr3_nt: TGTGCCAGCAGCGCAATAGCGGGGAAAAACATTCAGTACTTC
cdr3_aa: CASSAIAGKNIQYF

clone_size: .
d_call: .
v_call: TRBV7-6
j_call: TRBJ2-5
cdr3_nt: TGTGCCAGCAGCTTAGGAGGGGGACACCAAGAGACCCAGTACTTC
cdr3_aa: CASSLGGGHQETQYF

clone_size: .
d_call: TRBD1
v_call: TRBV7-9
j_call: TRBJ1-1
cdr3_nt: TGTGCCAGCAGCCAGGGACAGGCGAACACTGAAGCTTTCTTT
cdr3_aa: CASSQGQANTEAFF

clone_size: .
d_call: TRBD2
v_call: TRBV5-6
j_call: TRBJ2-1
cdr3_nt: TGTGCCAGCAACTGGGGGGGGGTTTACAATGAGCAGTTCTTC
cdr3_aa: CASNWGGVYNEQFF

clone_size: .
d_call: .
v_call: TRBV4-2
j_call: TRBJ1-3
cdr3_nt: TGTGCCAGCAGCCAAGATTTACTCGTTGGAAACACCATATATTTT
cdr3_aa: CASSQDLLVGNTIYF

clone_size: .
d_call: .
v_call: TRBV19
j_call: TRBJ1-1
cdr3_nt: TGTGCCAGTAGTACGAGGAGTCTAGCTTTCTTT
cdr3_aa: CASSTRSLAFF

clone_size: .
d_call: TRBD2
v_call: TRBV11-2
j_call: TRBJ2-3
cdr3_nt: TGTGCCAGCAGCCAGAGGACTAGCGGGCTCACAGATACGCAGTATTTT
cdr3_aa: CASSQRTSGLTDTQYF

clone_size: few
d_call: .
v_call: TRBV4-1
j_call: TRBJ2-2
cdr3_nt: TGCGCCAGCAGCTACGGACAGAACACCGGGGAGCTGTTTTTT
cdr3_aa: CASSYGQNTGELFF

clone_size: .
d_call: TRBD1
v_call: TRBV19
j_call: TRBJ2-2
cdr3_nt: TGTGCCAGTAGTCCGCCGGGACAGGTGAACACCGGGGAGCTGTTTTTT
cdr3_aa: CASSPPGQVNTGELFF

clone_size: .
d_call: TRBD1
v_call: TRBV6-5
j_call: TRBJ2-2
cdr3_nt: TGTGCCAGCAGTTACTCGGGACAGCCGAACACCGGGGAGCTGTTTTTT
cdr3_aa: CASSYSGQPNTGELFF

clone_size: .
d_call: .
v_call: TRBV2
j_call: TRBJ1-2
cdr3_nt: TGTGCCAGCAGTGGTAAAAACTATGGCTACACCTTC
cdr3_aa: CASSGKNYGYTF

clone_size: .
d_call: .
v_call: TRBV2
j_call: TRBJ2-6
cdr3_nt: TGTGCCAGCAGACCCAGCTCTGGGGCCAACGTCCTGACTTTC
cdr3_aa: CASRPSSGANVLTF

clone_size: .
d_call: .
v_call: TRBV6-1
j_call: TRBJ1-5
cdr3_nt: TGTGCCAGCAGTACGGGTACTCAGCCCCAGCATTTT
cdr3_aa: CASSTGTQPQHF